The 32 T cell receptor beta chains listed next were all sequenced from one sample in a study of long-term antiretroviral therapy in people with HIV. immunoSEQ v3.0 was run at survey level. The protocol was immunoSEQ multiplex PCR, while the TCRdb copy is restricted to in-frame clones and leaves out a portion. The sample has roughly 18,000 clones, 90% to 95% seen once. The sample here was unsorted PBMCs, taken 3 years after starting antiretroviral therapy. The receptors here all came from a man aged 45 to 65 with HIV.

This sequence joins TRBV15 and TRBJ2-7, with TRBD1 matching over 12 bases. J was trimmed by 4 bases and V by 3 bases; bases with no gene match: 4. Germline V gives CDR1 LNHNV, CDR2 YYDKDF (reference sequence). The CDR3 covers 15 residues. The CDR3 bases are TGTGCCACCAGCAGCCGGGACAGGGGGCAATACGAGCAGTACTTC. The encoded protein is CATSSRDRGQYEQYF.

The gene calls are TRBV2 and TRBJ2-3; maybe TRBD1 (5 bases). Between the trimmed V and J ends, which lost 5 bases and 4 bases, there was a span of 13 bases. In germline, CDR1 is SNHLY, CDR2 FYNNEI. This CDR3 is 14 amino acids long. CDR3 sequence (DNA): TGTGCCAGCAGTAGGCGCCAGGGCGCAGATACGCAGTATTTT. Residues: CASSRRQGADTQYF.

This clone was detected only a few times. The genes are TRBV10-1 and TRBJ1-1, with D tentatively TRBD1 (5 bases). Looked up from germline, CDR1 is WNHNN and CDR2 is SYGVQD (reference sequence). V lost 0 bases, J lost 5 bases, and 10 bases lay in between. The CDR3 runs 14 residues. The CDR3 sequence: CASSESGDETEAFF. The CDR3 DNA follows: TGCGCCAGCAGTGAGTCAGGGGACGAGACTGAAGCTTTCTTT.

The chain has TRBV27 and TRBJ1-5, with D perhaps TRBD1 (6 bases). CDR3 length: 14 amino acids. Per germline, CDR1 MNHEY and CDR2 SMNVEV (reference sequence). V dropped 3 bases and J dropped 2 bases, with 8 bases sitting between them. CDR3 protein: CASSLAGGNQPQHF. CDR3 bases: TGTGCCAGCAGTTTGGCAGGGGGCAATCAGCCCCAGCATTTT.

This chain connects TRBV5-1 to TRBJ1-4, with 7 bases aligning to TRBD1. The V and J ends lost 3 bases and 4 bases, in that order; junction bases with no gene match: 12. The CDR3 consists of 17 residues. The germline gives CDR1 SGHRS, CDR2 YFSETQ. CDR3 coding DNA: TGCGCCAGCAGCTCCGACAGGGAGAGGGAAAATAATGAAAAACTGTTTTTT. Translation: CASSSDRERENNEKLFF.

This chain joins TRBV28 and TRBJ2-3; 9 bases are a match to TRBD2. With V trimmed by 3 bases and J by 5 bases, 21 bases remained unmatched. The CDR3 consists of 20 residues. Per the germline V gene, CDR1 is MDHEN and CDR2 is SYDVKM. In DNA form, the CDR3 reads TGTGCCAGCAGTTTCGATGGGCTAGCGGGGAGGGCGGCTTTGCGAGATACGCAGTATTTT. Protein product: CASSFDGLAGRAALRDTQYF.

The V gene is TRBV9, the J gene TRBJ2-7; D unclear. This CDR3 spans 15 amino acids. Trimming left V 0 bases short and J 2 bases short, with 12 bases between. The germline V gene encodes CDR1 SGDLS and CDR2 YYNGEE. The CDR3 protein is CASSVGLADTYEQYF. CDR3 nucleotide sequence: TGTGCCAGCAGCGTAGGGTTGGCGGATACCTACGAGCAGTACTTC. Using reference TRBV9 and TRBJ2-7 for the parts outside the CDR3, the full variable domain is DSGVTQTPKHLITATGQRVTLRCSPRSGDLSVYWYQQSLDQGLQFLIQYYNGEERAKGNILERFSAQQFPDLHSELNLSSLELGDSALYFCASSVGLADTYEQYFGPGTRLTVT.

V is TRBV10-2 and J is TRBJ1-4; TRBD1 might be the D (6 bases). Germline-derived CDR1 and CDR2 are WSHSY and SAAADI. The CDR3 has 14 residues. V was trimmed by 3 bases and J by 8 bases, leaving 13 bases between them. The CDR3 sequence: CASSEGQGREKLFF. In nucleotides, the CDR3 is TGCGCCAGCAGTGAAGGGCAGGGGCGGGAAAAACTGTTTTTT.

This sequence joins TRBV6-1 and TRBJ2-6; 8 bases align to TRBD1. CDR1 and CDR2 from the germline V gene are MNHNS and SASEGT. The J segment lost 0 bases and the V segment lost 3 bases, leaving 4 bases of the junction unmatched. The CDR3 runs to 17 residues. CDR3 protein: CASSDSDRGSGANVLTF. The CDR3 DNA follows: TGTGCCAGCAGTGATTCTGACAGGGGCTCTGGGGCCAACGTCCTGACTTTC.

This chain links TRBV9 with TRBJ2-7, with D hard to call. The CDR3 length is 12 residues. Trimming shortened V by 0 bases and J by 4 bases, and 5 bases separated the two germline ends. The germline V gene has CDR1 SGDLS and CDR2 YYNGEE. CDR3 residues: CASSVDQYEQYF. Here the CDR3 DNA reads TGTGCCAGCAGCGTAGATCAGTACGAGCAGTACTTC.

This clone came up once. This chain links TRBV7-8 with TRBJ2-1; 12 positions match TRBD2. This CDR3 contains 16 residues. In germline, CDR1 is SGHVS, CDR2 FQNEAQ. V was pared by 0 bases and J by 8 bases, with 5 bases of the junction left unmatched. The CDR3 DNA follows: TGTGCCAGCAGCTTAGCTGCTAGCGGGGGGGCCGATGAGCAGTTCTTC. Protein: CASSLAASGGADEQFF.

The chain has TRBV18 and TRBJ2-2, with D uncertain. V was clipped by 2 bases and J by 0 bases, with 10 bases between them. CDR1 and CDR2 from the germline V gene are KGHSH and LQKENI. The CDR3 length is 16 residues. The CDR3 sequence: CASSPVISPNTGELFF. The CDR3 DNA is TGTGCCAGCTCACCAGTCATATCGCCGAACACCGGGGAGCTGTTTTTT.

The chain is built from TRBV10-3 and TRBJ1-1; D uncertain. Germline values: CDR1 ENHRY, CDR2 SYGVKD. The CDR3 covers 15 residues. The V end was cut by 8 bases, the J end by 6 bases, with 22 bases between. CDR3 in DNA: TGTGCCATCGGGGATCCTGAATTCTATGGGGCTGAAGCTTTCTTT. Protein: CAIGDPEFYGAEAFF.

The chain joins TRBV7-2 to TRBJ2-1; D possibly corresponds to TRBD2 (6 bases). The germline V gene has CDR1 SGHTA and CDR2 FQGNSA. The CDR3 has 15 amino acids. Trimming shortened V by 4 bases and J by 3 bases, and 13 bases separated the two germline ends. DNA of the CDR3: TGTGCCAGCAGCTCCGGGACTTCTCTCTACAATGAGCAGTTCTTC. This encodes CASSSGTSLYNEQFF.

The chain combines TRBV27 with TRBJ2-5; D tentatively reads TRBD1 or TRBD2 (6 bases each). Trimming pared 1 base from V and 4 bases from J, leaving 16 bases between. The germline gives CDR1 MNHEY, CDR2 SMNVEV (reference sequence). The CDR3 runs to 16 residues. This CDR3 reads CASSLFPRGRRETQYF. The CDR3 nucleotides read TGTGCCAGCAGTTTATTCCCCCGGGGGCGAAGAGAGACCCAGTACTTC.

The chain carries TRBV10-3 and TRBJ1-1; 11 nucleotides line up with TRBD1. The CDR3 has 18 amino acids. Germline values: CDR1 ENHRY, CDR2 SYGVKD. Unmatched junction bases numbered 9, after V lost 3 bases and J lost 0 bases. CDR3 residues: CAISEWTGGGVMNTEAFF. In DNA, the CDR3 is TGTGCCATCAGTGAATGGACAGGGGGCGGGGTGATGAACACTGAAGCTTTCTTT.

The chain carries TRBV5-5 and TRBJ1-1; the D gene is possibly TRBD1 (5 bases). Per the germline V gene, CDR1 is SGHKS and CDR2 is YYEKEE (reference sequence). The CDR3 has 13 residues. V lost 0 bases to trimming and J lost 5 bases, with 8 bases between them. The CDR3 protein is CASSLGGGTEAFF. In DNA form, the CDR3 reads TGTGCCAGCAGCTTGGGGGGCGGGACTGAAGCTTTCTTT.

This chain uses TRBV5-1 with TRBJ1-5, with 9 bases lining up with TRBD1. V gave up 2 bases and J gave up 5 bases; unmatched junction bases: 8. Germline V gene lookup returns CDR1 SGHRS and CDR2 YFSETQ. The CDR3 spans 16 residues. CDR3 region: CASSLQTGGDDQPQHF. DNA for the CDR3: TGCGCCAGCAGCTTACAAACAGGGGGCGATGATCAGCCCCAGCATTTT.

This clone has just a few counts. The V gene is TRBV6-6, the J gene TRBJ1-6; D gene ambiguous. The CDR3 is 13 residues long. CDR1 and CDR2 (germline): MNHNY, SVGAGI (reference sequence). V was pared by 11 bases and J by 7 bases, with 15 bases between. This CDR3 reads CAATYQTNSPLHF. The CDR3 DNA sequence: TGTGCCGCCACATACCAGACCAATTCACCCCTCCACTTT.

The rearrangement joins TRBV28 to TRBJ1-2; 12 nucleotides match TRBD1. From germline, CDR1 is MDHEN and CDR2 SYDVKM. The CDR3 is 15 residues long. With V trimmed by 5 bases and J by 6 bases, 7 bases remained unmatched. CDR3 amino acids: CASSPGTGGGHGYTF. The CDR3 DNA sequence: TGTGCCAGCAGTCCCGGGACAGGGGGCGGGCATGGCTACACCTTC.

The chain is built from TRBV5-6 and TRBJ1-6; D is unclear. The V end lost 3 bases, the J end lost 10 bases, and 14 bases lay between the germline ends. The CDR3 sequence is 14 residues long. Germline assignment: CDR1 SGHDT and CDR2 YYEEEE. The DNA for the CDR3 is TGTGCCAGCAGCTCTGGTTTGATGGGGTCACCCCTCCACTTT. It is translated as CASSSGLMGSPLHF.

The chain joins TRBV5-8 to TRBJ2-3; D unclear. The CDR3 sequence is 14 residues long. V shed 9 bases and J shed 2 bases, with 16 bases lying between them. Germline CDR1 SGHTS, CDR2 YDEGEE. The CDR3 bases are TGTGCCACCTGGTCTAGAAGGGACACAGATACGCAGTATTTT. It specifies CATWSRRDTDTQYF.

The chain employs TRBV19 and TRBJ1-2, with 7 positions matching TRBD1. Germline V gene sequence: CDR1 LNHDA, CDR2 SQIVND (reference sequence). This CDR3 is built from 14 residues. V shed 4 bases and J 3 bases; nucleotides not matched to a gene: 5. Here the CDR3 reads CASSRDSADYGYTF. In DNA, the CDR3 is TGTGCCAGTAGTAGGGACAGTGCCGACTATGGCTACACCTTC.

About this clone: Sequence at one end of the junction differs from germline and may be a read error. The rearrangement joins TRBV25-1 to TRBJ2-1, with D perhaps matching TRBD2 (6 bases). The CDR3 has 11 residues. CDR1 and CDR2 (germline): MGHDK, SYGVNS. The CDR3 protein is CATSGTHMQFF. The CDR3 coding sequence is TGTGCCACCAGTGGGACTCACATGCAGTTCTTC.

The gene calls are TRBV5-1 and TRBJ2-2, with 7 bases matching TRBD2. Unmatched junction bases numbered 14, after V lost 4 bases and J lost 8 bases. CDR1 is SGHRS, CDR2 YFSETQ, per germline. This CDR3 has 16 amino acids. CDR3 in DNA: TGCGCCAGCAGCCCCAGCCGGGGAGCGGGGTCGGGGGAGCTGTTTTTT. Translation: CASSPSRGAGSGELFF.

The J gene is TRBJ2-7, the V gene TRBV10-2; possible D gene TRBD2, 6 bases. Germline V gene data show CDR1 as WSHSY and CDR2 as SAAADI. The ends were cut back, 5 bases at V and 5 bases at J, with 16 bases in the middle. The CDR3 is 14 amino acids. The CDR3 sequence is CASSLVSREDEQYF. The DNA of the CDR3 is TGCGCCAGCAGTTTAGTCAGCAGGGAGGACGAGCAGTACTTC.

The chain couples TRBV30 to TRBJ2-1; D may be TRBD2 (5 bases). Trimming took off 3 bases at V and 5 bases at J, with 14 bases between the two ends. The CDR3 spans 14 residues. CDR1 is GTSNPN, CDR2 SVGIG, per germline (reference sequence). CDR3 in DNA: TGTGCCTGGAGCCTCACAGCGGCGAACAATGAGCAGTTCTTC. Residues: CAWSLTAANNEQFF.

V usage is TRBV11-2 and J usage is TRBJ2-6; TRBD1 might be the D (5 bases). V shed 5 bases and J shed 1 base, with 9 bases lying between them. This CDR3 comprises 15 residues. Germline V gene data show CDR1 as SGHAT and CDR2 as FQNNGV. The CDR3 DNA reads as TGTGCCAGCAGCCCAGGGTTATCTGGGGCCAACGTCCTGACTTTC. Protein sequence: CASSPGLSGANVLTF.

V and J are TRBV7-2 and TRBJ2-1; 9 bases are a match to TRBD2. This CDR3 region has 14 residues. Per germline, CDR1 SGHTA and CDR2 FQGNSA. The ends lost 0 bases at V and 8 bases at J; junction bases unmatched: 2. The chain's CDR3 is CASSLALAGYEQFF. The CDR3 region has the DNA TGTGCCAGCAGCTTAGCACTAGCGGGCTATGAGCAGTTCTTC.

The rearrangement links TRBV5-6 to TRBJ1-1; 10 bases are shared with TRBD1. The V and J ends lost 5 bases and 0 bases, in that order; junction bases with no gene match: 7. Germline assignment: CDR1 SGHDT and CDR2 YYEEEE. This CDR3 comprises 16 residues. Written as DNA, the CDR3 is TGTGCCAGCAGGGTCTGGGGACAGGGGATGAACACTGAAGCTTTCTTT. It specifies CASRVWGQGMNTEAFF.

In DNA form, the CDR3 reads TGTGCCAGCAGCCCGTGGGGGGAGAAAGGCTACGAGCAGTACTTC. This gives the protein CASSPWGEKGYEQYF. V usage is TRBV7-9 and J usage is TRBJ2-7; D may be TRBD2 (6 bases). The ends were cut back, 5 bases at V and 3 bases at J, with 17 bases in the middle. CDR3 size: 15 residues. Germline assignment: CDR1 SEHNR and CDR2 FQNEAQ (reference sequence).

The J gene is TRBJ2-3, the V gene TRBV2; 13 positions agree with TRBD2. CDR1 is SNHLY and CDR2 is FYNNEI in the germline V gene. The CDR3 length is 16 residues. V shed 6 bases, J shed 4 bases, and the junction held 7 bases outside the gene matches. The CDR3: CASREAGLAGSDTQYF. The CDR3 DNA sequence: TGTGCCAGCAGAGAGGCGGGACTAGCGGGGTCAGATACGCAGTATTTT.